Following are 8 T cell receptor beta chains from one sample sequenced in a study of T cell responses to AZD1222 COVID-19 vaccine. Clones were sequenced by immunoSEQ multiplex PCR, and TCRdb holds only the in-frame ones, with some missing. The table lists about 150,000 clones, 90% of them singletons. This material consisted of peripheral blood, taken on day 0 of AZD1222 vaccination. Receptors were obtained from an adult in good health.

The chain couples TRBV7-3 to TRBJ2-1, with D possibly matching TRBD1 (7 bases). The V end was cut by 5 bases, the J end by 7 bases, with 24 bases between. This CDR3 contains 17 residues. The V gene's germline CDR1 is SGHTA and CDR2 FQGTGA. CDR3 DNA sequence: TGTGCCAGCAGCCCCCGTCCAGGGGGGAGTTATCAAAATGAGCAGTTCTTC. Its protein product is CASSPRPGGSYQNEQFF.

The J gene is TRBJ2-1, the V gene TRBV9, with D possibly being TRBD1 (6 bases). Germline V gives CDR1 SGDLS, CDR2 YYNGEE. The CDR3 runs to 16 residues. V lost 0 bases to trimming and J lost 1 base, with 11 bases between them. This CDR3 reads CASSVDGTNSYNEQFF. The CDR3 DNA follows: TGTGCCAGCAGCGTAGACGGGACAAATTCCTACAATGAGCAGTTCTTC.

The CDR3, as DNA: TGTGCCAGCAGTTACACTCAACCCGGCACAGATACGCAGTATTTT. It translates to CASSYTQPGTDTQYF. The rearrangement links TRBV6-5 to TRBJ2-3; D gene ambiguous. The CDR3 sequence is 15 residues long. V lost 2 bases and J 1 base, leaving 10 bases between the germline ends. Germline-derived CDR1 and CDR2 are MNHEY and SVGAGI.

The chain joins TRBV28 to TRBJ2-1; TRBD2 matches 14 bases. The germline gives CDR1 MDHEN, CDR2 SYDVKM. V lost 5 bases and J lost 7; bases outside the gene matches: 7. The CDR3 runs 16 residues. CDR3 residues: CASSEIGTSGRNEQFF. The CDR3 DNA follows: TGTGCCAGCAGTGAAATCGGGACTAGCGGGAGAAATGAGCAGTTCTTC.

The V call is TRBV18, the J call TRBJ2-1, with D unresolved. V shed 5 bases and J shed 3 bases, with 5 bases lying between them. Per germline, CDR1 KGHSH and CDR2 LQKENI. CDR3 length: 12 residues. CDR3 residues: CASSTNYNEQFF. In DNA, the CDR3 is TGTGCCAGCTCAACAAACTACAATGAGCAGTTCTTC.

The chain employs TRBV3-1 (or the pseudogene TRBV3-2) and TRBJ2-5; 8 bases match TRBD2. The CDR3 has 17 amino acids. With V trimmed by 0 bases and J by 4 bases, 10 bases remained unmatched. The germline V gene encodes CDR1 LGHDT and CDR2 YNNKEL (reference sequence). CDR3 loop: CASSQDLRAGVLETQYF. CDR3 sequence (DNA): TGTGCCAGCAGCCAAGATCTGAGAGCGGGAGTTTTAGAGACCCAGTACTTC.

The chain has TRBV11-2 and TRBJ2-7; 8 bases fit TRBD1. CDR1 is SGHAT, CDR2 FQNNGV, per germline. V was pared by 5 bases and J by 3 bases, with 9 bases of the junction left unmatched. The CDR3 consists of 15 residues. The CDR3, as DNA: TGTGCCAGCAGCGGGGCTCGGGACAGGAACTACGAGCAGTACTTC. The encoded protein is CASSGARDRNYEQYF.

CDR3 amino acids: CASSPGLRGRNEQFF. The CDR3 coding sequence is TGCGCCAGCAGCCCGGGGTTAAGGGGTAGAAATGAGCAGTTCTTC. The chain combines TRBV4-1 with TRBJ2-1, with D perhaps being TRBD1 or TRBD2 (5 bases each). The germline V gene has CDR1 MGHRA and CDR2 YSYEKL. The CDR3 runs 15 residues. V was cut by 4 bases and J by 7 bases, with 17 bases left in between.